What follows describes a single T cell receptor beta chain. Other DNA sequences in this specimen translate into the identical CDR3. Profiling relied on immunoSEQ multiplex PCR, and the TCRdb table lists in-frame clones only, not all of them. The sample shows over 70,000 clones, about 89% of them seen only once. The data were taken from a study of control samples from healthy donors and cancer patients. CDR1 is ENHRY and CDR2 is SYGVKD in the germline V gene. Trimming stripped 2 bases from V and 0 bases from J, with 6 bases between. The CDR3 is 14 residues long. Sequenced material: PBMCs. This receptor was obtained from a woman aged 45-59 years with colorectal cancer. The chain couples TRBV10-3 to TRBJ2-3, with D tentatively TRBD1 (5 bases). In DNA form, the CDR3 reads TGTGCCATCAGTGAGGCAGGGAGCACAGATACGCAGTATTTT. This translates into CAISEAGSTDTQYF.